Each of the 19 T cell receptor beta chains below was sequenced from the same sample in a study of blood T cell repertoires in COVID-19. Clones were sequenced by immunoSEQ multiplex PCR, and TCRdb holds only the in-frame ones, with some missing. The table records fewer than 200,000 clones, 65% to 85% of them present only once. The material sequenced was PBMCs or T cells enriched from blood (not recorded which). The receptor set was obtained from a woman in her 30s who had been exposed to COVID-19.

This clone was detected only once. The chain employs TRBV19 and TRBJ1-2; maybe TRBD1 (6 bases). The CDR3 consists of 15 residues. The V gene lost 6 bases and the J gene lost 4 bases, with 18 bases spanning the gap. The germline V gene encodes CDR1 LNHDA and CDR2 SQIVND (reference sequence). Written as DNA, the CDR3 is TGTGCCAGTAGCACACAGGACAGCTTGGTCTATGGCTACACCTTC. Its translation is CASSTQDSLVYGYTF. The full variable domain, its missing parts supplied by reference TRBV19 and TRBJ1-2, is DGGITQSPKYLFRKEGQNVTLSCEQNLNHDAMYWYRQDPGQGLRLIYYSQIVNDFQKGDIAEGYSVSREKKESFPLTVTSAQKNPTAFYLCASSTQDSLVYGYTFGSGTRLTVV.

This sequence joins TRBV2 and TRBJ1-4, with D tentatively TRBD1 (6 bases). The CDR3 totals 15 residues. Trimming stripped 5 bases from V and 4 bases from J, with 14 bases between. The germline V gene has CDR1 SNHLY and CDR2 FYNNEI. The chain's CDR3 is CASSSGQSLNEKLFF. The CDR3 coding sequence is TGTGCCAGCAGTTCAGGACAGAGTCTTAATGAAAAACTGTTTTTT.

The V gene is TRBV9, the J gene TRBJ1-6; D may be TRBD1 (5 bases). The germline gives CDR1 SGDLS, CDR2 YYNGEE. The germline V and J ends were trimmed by 4 bases and 7 bases, with 15 bases remaining between them. The CDR3 runs 15 residues. This CDR3 reads CASSPGSGLNSPLHF. CDR3 DNA sequence: TGTGCCAGCAGCCCAGGGTCGGGCTTGAATTCACCCCTCCACTTT.

The chain is built from TRBV18 and TRBJ2-7, with TRBD2 identical over 7 bases. CDR1 is KGHSH, CDR2 LQKENI, per germline. Trimming removed 2 bases from V and 6 bases from J; junction bases left unmatched: 4. This CDR3 is built from 13 residues. The CDR3 region is CASSPGGGGEQYF. In nucleotides, the CDR3 is TGTGCCAGCTCACCAGGCGGGGGTGGCGAGCAGTACTTC. Drawing the rest from reference TRBV18 and TRBJ2-7, the complete variable domain is NAGVMQNPRHLVRRRGQEARLRCSPMKGHSHVYWYRQLPEEGLKFMVYLQKENIIDESGMPKERFSAEFPKEGPSILRIQQVVRGDSAAYFCASSPGGGGEQYFGPGTRLTVT.

The V call is TRBV6-5, the J call TRBJ2-7; 7 positions match TRBD1. This CDR3 region has 15 residues. V dropped 2 bases and J dropped 5; count of bases not matched to a gene: 9. Germline V CDR1 and CDR2: MNHEY, SVGAGI. CDR3 in amino acids: CASSYPGQNFHEQYF. The CDR3 DNA sequence: TGTGCCAGCAGTTACCCGGGACAGAACTTCCACGAGCAGTACTTC.

The rearrangement links TRBV7-3 to TRBJ1-5; 8 bases line up with TRBD1. V lost 7 bases and J lost 8; bases outside the gene matches: 10. Germline loops: CDR1 SGHTA, CDR2 FQGTGA. The CDR3 sequence is 14 residues long. The CDR3 nucleotides read TGTGCCAGCACCCCCCGGACAGGGCGGGAGCCCCAGCATTTT. This encodes CASTPRTGREPQHF.

This clone was observed a few times. The chain couples TRBV24-1 to TRBJ2-3, with D perhaps TRBD2 (6 bases). CDR1 is KGHDR and CDR2 is SFDVKD in the germline V gene. Trimming cost V 9 bases and J 3 bases, with 15 bases left between them. The CDR3 sequence is 14 residues long. The CDR3 sequence is CATAGSIGTDTQYF. The CDR3 DNA follows: TGTGCCACCGCGGGATCAATTGGGACAGATACGCAGTATTTT.

The chain links TRBV7-2 to TRBJ2-2; D is possibly TRBD1 (6 bases). CDR1 and CDR2 from the germline V gene are SGHTA and FQGNSA. The V gene lost 4 bases and the J gene lost 5 bases, with 8 bases spanning the gap. The CDR3 is 13 amino acids. Here the CDR3 reads CASSSQGTGELFF. CDR3 nucleotides: TGTGCCAGCAGCTCCCAGGGGACCGGGGAGCTGTTTTTT.

J is TRBJ2-7 and V is TRBV4-3, with no clear D. Between the trimmed V and J ends, which lost 0 bases and 0 bases, there was a span of 9 bases. The CDR3 totals 15 residues. The germline V gene has CDR1 LGHNA and CDR2 YSLEER. The DNA for the CDR3 is TGCGCCAGCAGCCAAGAAAGACTCCCCTCCTACGAGCAGTACTTC. Encoded protein: CASSQERLPSYEQYF.

The rearrangement uses TRBV15 and TRBJ2-7; D is unresolved. The CDR3 runs 14 residues. Germline V lookup: CDR1 LNHNV, CDR2 YYDKDF (reference sequence). V was trimmed by 0 bases and J by 4 bases, leaving 10 bases between them. In DNA form, the CDR3 reads TGTGCCACCAGCAGAGATCGGTCCGCTTACGAGCAGTACTTC. Translation gives CATSRDRSAYEQYF.

CDR3 sequence: CASSMLAKNNYGYTF. The CDR3 DNA sequence: TGTGCCAGTAGTATGTTAGCAAAAAATAACTATGGCTACACCTTC. The V gene is TRBV19, the J gene TRBJ1-2; D unresolved. CDR1 and CDR2 from the germline V gene are LNHDA and SQIVND (reference sequence). CDR3 length: 15 amino acids. V lost 3 bases and J lost 1, with 12 bases in between.

The chain joins TRBV7-2 to TRBJ1-4; possibly TRBD1 for D (6 bases). The CDR3 length is 16 residues. With 5 bases removed from V and 3 bases from J, the gap between germline ends came to 16 bases. Per the germline V gene, CDR1 is SGHTA and CDR2 is FQGNSA. The CDR3 DNA reads as TGTGCCAGCAGCAGAAACCAACAGGGATCTAATGAAAAACTGTTTTTT. As protein: CASSRNQQGSNEKLFF.

The chain couples TRBV13 to TRBJ2-5, with D possibly matching TRBD2 (6 bases). Deletions cut 5 bases from V and 2 bases from J, with 12 bases between. Germline V CDR1 and CDR2: PRHDT, FYEKMQ (reference sequence). This CDR3 is built from 14 residues. CDR3 nucleotide sequence: TGTGCCAGCAGCCCCCGCGGGGTTCAAGAGACCCAGTACTTC. Its protein is CASSPRGVQETQYF.

This clone was observed a handful of times. The genes are TRBV12-3 or TRBV12-4 and TRBJ1-1; the D gene is possibly TRBD1 (6 bases). This CDR3 comprises 13 residues. Between the trimmed V and J ends, which lost 3 bases and 5 bases, there was a span of 10 bases. The CDR3 region is CASSLVGTTEAFF. CDR3 bases: TGTGCCAGCAGTTTGGTGGGGACAACTGAAGCTTTCTTT.

For this clone: One end of the junction varies from germline; a read error may be responsible. The rearrangement uses TRBV4-2 and TRBJ1-4, with D possibly being TRBD1 (5 bases). CDR1 LGHNA and CDR2 YNFKEQ come from the germline V gene. The CDR3 extends over 18 amino acids. The CDR3: CASSEDPWEGPVGEKLFF. The CDR3 DNA follows: TGTGCCAGCAGCGAAGATCCCTGGGAGGGACCGGTGGGTGAAAAACTGTTTTTT.

The genes are TRBV9 and TRBJ2-2; 8 bases line up with TRBD1. Germline V gene sequence: CDR1 SGDLS, CDR2 YYNGEE. After removal of 4 bases from V and 6 bases from J, the junction contained 11 bases not matched to a gene. CDR3 size: 16 residues. The CDR3 spells CASSPFGQGSPGELFF. Here the CDR3 DNA reads TGTGCCAGCAGCCCCTTCGGACAGGGTTCCCCCGGGGAGCTGTTTTTT.

The chain couples TRBV29-1 to TRBJ2-1, with TRBD2 matching over 10 bases. Germline loops: CDR1 SQVTM, CDR2 ANQGSEA. V shed 4 bases and J 5 bases; nucleotides not matched to a gene: 17. CDR3 length: 18 amino acids. The CDR3 loop reads CSVGDLVLAGALNNEQFF. CDR3 DNA: TGCAGCGTTGGGGACTTGGTGCTAGCGGGGGCCCTTAACAATGAGCAGTTCTTC.

This rearrangement joins TRBV24-1 to TRBJ1-4; TRBD1 agrees at 9 bases. The length of the CDR3 is 15 residues. J gave up 5 bases and V 4 bases, and 4 bases lay outside the gene matches. CDR1 and CDR2 (germline): KGHDR, SFDVKD. DNA for the CDR3: TGTGCCACCAGTGACCTCGACAGGGGGAATGAAAAACTGTTTTTT. Its translation: CATSDLDRGNEKLFF.

The chain is built from TRBV4-2 and TRBJ2-1, with 8 bases lining up with TRBD2. This CDR3 has 17 amino acids. V lost 1 base and J lost 0; bases outside the gene matches: 5. Germline lookup yields CDR1 LGHNA and CDR2 YNFKEQ. The CDR3, as DNA: TGTGCCAGCAGCCAAGTCCCAGCGGGGGACTCCTACAATGAGCAGTTCTTC. It encodes CASSQVPAGDSYNEQFF.